This T cell receptor beta chain was found in a study of OX40 agonist ivuxolimab in advanced cancers. Study-wide background: The dose-escalation group included hepatocellular carcinoma, melanoma, renal cell carcinoma and head and neck cancer. General study findings and limits: People who partly responded at 0.1-3.0 mg/kg had some of the least clonal expansion seen. At doses 0.1 to 3.0 mg/kg, CD4+ and CD8+ clones expanded.

Points on this clone: Its target is not known.

The CDR3 is made up of 16 amino acids. Per the germline V gene, CDR1 is MGHRA and CDR2 is YSYEKL. V was clipped by 1 base and J by 7 bases, with 16 bases between them. Using immunoSEQ multiplex PCR, the repertoire was profiled, and TCRdb retains in-frame clones only, with some absent. Of tens of thousands of clones detected, approximately 85% appear once; the ten largest clones hold about 37%. A history of autoimmune disease or systemic immunosuppression excluded patients. Specimen: CD4+ or CD8+ T cells sorted from blood, collected in a trial of the OX40 agonist ivuxolimab. The clonotype originates from an adult with an advanced solid tumor such as melanoma, head and neck, liver or kidney cancer. J is TRBJ2-2 and V is TRBV4-1; either TRBD1 or TRBD2 may fit D (5 bases each). DNA of the CDR3: TGCGCCAGCAGCCAAGCCCCTATGAGGGGTAGCGGGGAGCTGTTTTTT. This encodes CASSQAPMRGSGELFF.